This T cell receptor (beta chain) was sequenced for a study of blood T cells in healthy people across ages. In terms of origin and age, donors were healthy Caucasian individuals from Russia aged roughly 6 to 95. Peripheral blood, 9.5 to 10 milliliters per donor, was collected. Points from the study as a whole: The CMV status of each donor remained undetermined, and this could have confounded shifts in expanded clonotypes.

As for this clonotype: Its antigen is unknown.

Primers used in a second PCR of about 6 to 12 cycles were a sample-barcoded 5' primer and a J-beta primer mix. Each CDR3 protein is one row after TCRdb ran MiXCR on the 5' RACE reads. The table lists 850,000 to 1,000,000 distinct CDR3 sequences, about 48% of them singletons. Germline V lookup: CDR1 LNHNV, CDR2 YYDKDF (reference sequence). CDR3 length equals 14 residues. Trimming cost V 0 bases and J 1 base, with 6 bases left between them. J is TRBJ2-5 and V is TRBV15, with D perhaps TRBD1 (5 bases). Source material: blood. This TCR was sampled from a man younger than 45 in good health. CDR3 nucleotide sequence: TGTGCCACCAGCAGAGACAGGGCCCAAGAGACCCAGTACTTC. Amino acids: CATSRDRAQETQYF. Combining the CDR3 with reference TRBV15 and TRBJ2-5 gives the whole variable domain DAMVIQNPRYQVTQFGKPVTLSCSQTLNHNVMYWYQQKSSQAPKLLFHYYDKDFNNEADTPDNFQSRRPNTSFCFLDIRSPGLGDTAMYLCATSRDRAQETQYFGPGTRLLVL.